The clone carrying this T cell receptor beta chain was counted a few times. Its specificity is not known. The entry originates in a study of response to subunit inactivated influenza vaccine. Study observations and caveats: T cells newly recruited by each seasonal influenza vaccination are few, the authors suggested.

TCRdb ran MiXCR on the RT-PCR reads and lists one entry per CDR3 protein. The sample has around 520,000 distinct CDR3 sequences, 10% to 15% seen once; the top ten hold roughly 10%. V lost 6 bases to trimming and J lost 5 bases; unmatched junction nucleotides: 6. The CDR3 is 14 amino acids. Germline lookup yields CDR1 SGHTA and CDR2 FQGTGA. The sample consisted of PBMCs from blood, taken on the day of vaccination. This chain connects TRBV7-3 to TRBJ2-1; 8 positions match TRBD2. The sequence was obtained from a man aged 45-65 years who received an inactivated influenza vaccine. CDR3 amino acids: CASSLSGTHNEQFF. The CDR3 region has the DNA TGTGCCAGCAGTCTTAGCGGGACCCACAATGAGCAGTTCTTC. The full variable domain, its missing parts supplied by reference TRBV7-3 and TRBJ2-1, is GAGVSQTPSNKVTEKGKYVELRCDPISGHTALYWYRQSLGQGPEFLIYFQGTGAADDSGLPNDRFFAVRPEGSVSTLKIQRTERGDSAVYLCASSLSGTHNEQFFGPGTRLTVL.